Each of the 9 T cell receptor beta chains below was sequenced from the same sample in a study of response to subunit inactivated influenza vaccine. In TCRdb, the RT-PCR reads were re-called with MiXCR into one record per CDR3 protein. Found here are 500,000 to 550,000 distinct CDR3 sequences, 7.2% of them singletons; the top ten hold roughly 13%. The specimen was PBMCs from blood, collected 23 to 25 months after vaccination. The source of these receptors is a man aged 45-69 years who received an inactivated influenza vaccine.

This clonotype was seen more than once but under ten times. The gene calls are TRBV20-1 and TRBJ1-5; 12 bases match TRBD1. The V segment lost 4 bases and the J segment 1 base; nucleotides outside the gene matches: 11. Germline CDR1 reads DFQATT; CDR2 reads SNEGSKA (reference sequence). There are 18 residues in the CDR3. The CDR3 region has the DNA TGCAGTGCTAACCTACCGGGACAGGGGGCAGAAAGCAATCAGCCCCAGCATTTT. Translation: CSANLPGQGAESNQPQHF.

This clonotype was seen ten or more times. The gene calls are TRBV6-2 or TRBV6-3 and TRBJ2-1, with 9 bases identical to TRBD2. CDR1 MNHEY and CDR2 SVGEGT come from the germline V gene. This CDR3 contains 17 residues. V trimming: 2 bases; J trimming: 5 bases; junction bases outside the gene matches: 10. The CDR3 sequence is CASSYRRGGLQNNEQFF. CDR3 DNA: TGTGCCAGCAGTTACCGGCGGGGGGGCCTACAAAACAATGAGCAGTTCTTC.

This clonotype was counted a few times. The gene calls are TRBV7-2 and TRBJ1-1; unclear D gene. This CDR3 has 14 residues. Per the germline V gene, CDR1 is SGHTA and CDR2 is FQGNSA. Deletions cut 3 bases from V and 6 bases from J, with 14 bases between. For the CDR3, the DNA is TGTGCCAGCAGCTTGGACGTCATGCGGGCTGAAGCTTTCTTT. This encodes CASSLDVMRAEAFF.

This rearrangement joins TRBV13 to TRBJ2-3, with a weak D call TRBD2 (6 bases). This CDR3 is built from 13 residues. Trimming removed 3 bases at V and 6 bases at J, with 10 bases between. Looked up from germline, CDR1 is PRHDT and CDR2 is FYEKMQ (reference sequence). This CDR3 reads CASSFRLEDTQYF. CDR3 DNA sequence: TGTGCCAGCAGCTTCCGACTAGAGGATACGCAGTATTTT.

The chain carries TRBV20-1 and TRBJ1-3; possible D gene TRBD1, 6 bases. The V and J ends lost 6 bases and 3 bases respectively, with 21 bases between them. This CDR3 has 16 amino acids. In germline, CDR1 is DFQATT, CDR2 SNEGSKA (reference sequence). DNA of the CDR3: TGCAGTGCCACTACGCCAGGACAGATCCTTGGAAACACCATATATTTT. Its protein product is CSATTPGQILGNTIYF.

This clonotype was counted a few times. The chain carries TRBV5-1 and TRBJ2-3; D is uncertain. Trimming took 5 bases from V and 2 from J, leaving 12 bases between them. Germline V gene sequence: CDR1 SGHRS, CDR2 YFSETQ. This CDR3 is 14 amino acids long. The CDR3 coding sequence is TGCGCCAGCAGGGCCCAGGCTTCCACAGATACGCAGTATTTT. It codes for CASRAQASTDTQYF.

The CDR3 sequence is CASSPTGHFYEQYF. As DNA, the CDR3 is TGTGCCAGCAGCCCCACAGGACACTTCTACGAGCAGTACTTC. The V and J genes are TRBV7-8 and TRBJ2-7; D might be TRBD1 (5 bases). V gave up 5 bases and J gave up 3 bases, with 14 bases separating them. The V gene's germline CDR1 is SGHVS and CDR2 FQNEAQ. The CDR3 covers 14 residues. Full variable domain (remainder filled in from reference TRBV7-8 and TRBJ2-7): GAGVSQSPRYKVAKRGQDVALRCDPISGHVSLFWYQQALGQGPEFLTYFQNEAQLDKSGLPSDRFFAERPEGSVSTLKIQRTQQEDSAVYLCASSPTGHFYEQYFGPGTRLTVT.

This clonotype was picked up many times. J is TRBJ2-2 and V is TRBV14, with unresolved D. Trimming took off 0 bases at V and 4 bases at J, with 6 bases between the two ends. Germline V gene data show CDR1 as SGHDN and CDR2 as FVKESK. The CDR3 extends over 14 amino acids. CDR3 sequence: CASSQDRATGELFF. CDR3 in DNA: TGTGCCAGCAGCCAAGATCGGGCCACCGGGGAGCTGTTTTTT.

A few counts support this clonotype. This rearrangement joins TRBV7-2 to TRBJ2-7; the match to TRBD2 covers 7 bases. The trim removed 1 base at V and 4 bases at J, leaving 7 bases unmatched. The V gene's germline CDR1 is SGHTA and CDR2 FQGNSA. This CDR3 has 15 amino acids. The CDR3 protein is CASSLGPGRGYEQYF. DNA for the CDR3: TGTGCCAGCAGCTTAGGGCCAGGGAGGGGTTACGAGCAGTACTTC.